These 29 T cell receptor beta chains originate from one sample sequenced in a study of T cells in women clearing cervical HPV infection. Some clones are missing from TCRdb's copy, which holds only in-frame ones; the method was immunoSEQ multiplex PCR. Its clone listing holds over 30,000 clones. Sequenced input: blood buffy coat. These receptors all come from a woman aged 18 to 75 with a cervical HPV16 infection that either progressed to CIN3+ or cleared (not recorded which).

To note about this clone: With the read ending 3 residues before the CDR3 end, the germline J gene is used to fill in that end. The chain combines TRBV13 with TRBJ2-7; D perhaps matches TRBD2 (6 bases). The V end was cut by 7 bases, the J end by 3 bases, with 13 bases between. Germline V gene lookup returns CDR1 PRHDT and CDR2 FYEKMQ (reference sequence). The CDR3 consists of 13 residues. CDR3 DNA, as far as it was read: TGTGCCAGCACCAAGGAGGGTAACTACGAG. This codes for CASTKEGNYE. The full CDR3 protein is CASTKEGNYEQYF.

Worth noting for this clone: The sequenced fragment ends 3 residues before the CDR3 boundary, so the rest is inferred from the germline J gene. The V gene is TRBV19, the J gene TRBJ1-1; 7 nucleotides match TRBD1. CDR1 LNHDA and CDR2 SQIVND come from the germline V gene (reference sequence). The length of the CDR3 is 15 residues. The junction had 10 bases not matched to a gene; V was cut back by 5 bases and J by 4 bases. CDR3 DNA (partial): TGTGCCAGTAGTTTACGGACAGGAGGGTCCACTGAA. Amino acid sequence: CASSLRTGGSTE. The complete CDR3 sequence is CASSLRTGGSTEAFF.

With respect to this clone: The read stops 3 residues short of the end of the CDR3; the missing end is completed from the germline J gene. V usage is TRBV5-1 and J usage is TRBJ2-7; D unresolved. The germline V and J ends were trimmed by 5 bases and 2 bases, with 8 bases remaining between them. The CDR3 sequence is 12 residues long. The germline V gene encodes CDR1 SGHRS and CDR2 YFSETQ. Partial CDR3 DNA: TGCGCCAGCAGGAGAGGTACCTACGAG. As protein: CASRRGTYE. The whole CDR3 region reads CASRRGTYEQYF.

Of note for this clone: The read halts 3 residues ahead of the CDR3 end, with the missing end drawn from the germline J gene. V gene TRBV30 combines with J gene TRBJ1-5; D is unclear. Germline loops: CDR1 GTSNPN, CDR2 SVGIG (reference sequence). Between the trimmed V and J ends, which lost 4 bases and 8 bases, there was a span of 12 bases. This CDR3 region has 12 residues. The sequenced CDR3 bases are TGTGCCTGGAACCTCGACTTGGAGCCC. Translation: CAWNLDLEP. The whole CDR3 reads CAWNLDLEPQHF.

About this clone: Read coverage stops 3 residues before the CDR3 terminus; the germline J gene supplies the remainder. The rearrangement joins TRBV5-5 to TRBJ2-3; no firm D call. The V gene's germline CDR1 is SGHKS and CDR2 YYEKEE (reference sequence). Trimming took 0 bases from V and 7 from J, leaving 6 bases between them. This CDR3 spans 12 amino acids. Here the CDR3 reads CASSLEAYTQYF. The sequenced part of the CDR3 DNA is TGTGCCAGCAGCTTGGAAGCTTATACG.

Comments on this clone: The read finishes 3 residues shy of the CDR3 end, and the germline J gene is used to complete it. This chain uses TRBV7-8 with TRBJ2-3, with a weak D call TRBD2 (6 bases). The CDR3 has 15 amino acids. CDR1 is SGHVS and CDR2 is FQNEAQ in the germline V gene. CDR3 residues: CASSLVFRGKETQYF. The sequenced part of the CDR3 DNA is TGTGCCAGCAGCTTAGTATTTCGGGGGAAAGAGACG.

Concerning this clone: The CDR3 is cut off 3 residues early in the read; its end comes from the germline J gene. The chain employs TRBV5-1 and TRBJ1-2, with TRBD1 as a possible D gene (5 bases). This CDR3 comprises 13 residues. The V gene's germline CDR1 is SGHRS and CDR2 YFSETQ. CDR3 region: CASSLGGYQPYTF. The DNA read from the CDR3 is TGCGCCAGCAGCTTGGGGGGCTATCAGCCC.

Details on this clone: The read finishes 3 residues shy of the CDR3 end, and the germline J gene is used to complete it. The rearrangement links TRBV7-2 to TRBJ1-4; D is undetermined. The CDR3 length is 13 residues. The ends were cut back, 6 bases at V and 5 bases at J, with 10 bases in the middle. Germline CDR1 reads SGHTA; CDR2 reads FQGNSA. The covered CDR3 bases are TGTGCCAGCAGTCAGGATACAAATGAAAAA. It translates to CASSQDTNEK. The whole CDR3 reads CASSQDTNEKLFF.

To note about this clone: The read is 3 residues too short to cover the CDR3 end, so that end is filled in from the germline J gene. The rearrangement uses TRBV10-3 and TRBJ1-6, with 9 bases aligning to TRBD1. The CDR3 has 15 amino acids. Germline V lookup: CDR1 ENHRY, CDR2 SYGVKD. Incomplete CDR3 DNA: TGTGCCATCAGTGAGGGGGGACAGGGTGATGACCCC. Translated: CAISEGGQGDDP. The CDR3 in full is CAISEGGQGDDPLHF.

Comment on this clone: The CDR3 is cut off 3 residues early in the read; its end comes from the germline J gene. This chain links TRBV20-1 with TRBJ2-4, with unresolved D. Germline CDR1 DFQATT, CDR2 SNEGSKA (reference sequence). Trimming left V 5 bases short and J 9 bases short, with 11 bases between. The CDR3 has 11 residues. The CDR3: CSAGTMGIQYF. The covered CDR3 bases are TGCAGTGCTGGAACTATGGGCATT.

As concerns this clone: The CDR3 end lies 3 residues beyond the end of the read and is filled in from the germline J gene. The chain uses TRBV28 and TRBJ2-2; the D gene is possibly TRBD1 (5 bases). CDR3 length equals 14 residues. Trimming removed 4 bases at V and 1 base at J, with 7 bases between. CDR1 MDHEN and CDR2 SYDVKM come from the germline V gene. CDR3 protein: CASSYQGNTGELFF. Partial CDR3 DNA: TGTGCCAGCAGTTATCAGGGGAACACCGGGGAG.

Comments on this clone: Coverage ceases 3 residues before the CDR3 finishes, and the germline J gene fills in the end. V gene TRBV2 combines with J gene TRBJ2-2; possible D gene TRBD1, 6 bases. Germline CDR1 SNHLY, CDR2 FYNNEI. CDR3 length: 15 amino acids. With 6 bases removed from V and 3 bases from J, the gap between germline ends came to 14 bases. The sequenced part of the CDR3 DNA is TGTGCCAGCAGCCTCGACAGGACTCACACCGGGGAG. Its translation: CASSLDRTHTGE. The CDR3, in full, reads CASSLDRTHTGELFF.

About this clone itself: Sequencing ends 3 residues short of the CDR3 end; the germline J gene provides the rest. The chain joins TRBV5-6 to TRBJ1-2; D not resolved. Germline assignment: CDR1 SGHDT and CDR2 YYEEEE. This CDR3 comprises 12 residues. The CDR3 here is CASSSTTYDYTF. Partial CDR3 DNA: TGTGCCAGCAGCAGCACTACCTACGAC.

Comment on this clone: Coverage ceases 3 residues before the CDR3 finishes, and the germline J gene fills in the end. The chain couples TRBV18 to TRBJ1-1; possibly TRBD1 for D (5 bases). The V gene lost 0 bases and the J gene lost 0 bases, with 11 bases spanning the gap. The CDR3 has 16 residues. Germline CDR1 and CDR2: KGHSH and LQKENI. The DNA read from the CDR3 is TGTGCCAGCTCACCACCGGGGAGAGGGGTGAACACTGAA. It specifies CASSPPGRGVNTE. The whole CDR3 sequence is CASSPPGRGVNTEAFF.

As regards this clone: Sequencing ends 3 residues short of the CDR3 end; the germline J gene provides the rest. This chain joins TRBV6-2 or TRBV6-3 and TRBJ2-1, with TRBD2 matching 10 bases. J was trimmed by 8 bases and V by 6 bases; bases with no gene match: 7. The CDR3 is 14 residues long. The germline CDR1 and CDR2 sequences are MNHEY and SVGEGT. The sequenced CDR3 bases are TGTGCCAGCAGCCTAGCGGGAGCAGAAGATGAG. Translated, it gives CASSLAGAEDE. The CDR3 in its entirety is CASSLAGAEDEQFF.

Note on this clone: The read falls 3 residues short of the CDR3 end, and the missing part is taken from the germline J gene. This chain connects TRBV7-6 to TRBJ1-2; no definite D call. Germline CDR1 reads SGHVS; CDR2 reads FNYEAQ. This CDR3 region has 16 residues. The sequenced part of the CDR3 DNA is TGTGCCAGCAGCTTAGGGGTAGCGCTGTTCACAGATACC. As protein: CASSLGVALFTDT. The entire CDR3 is CASSLGVALFTDTYTF.

Here the CDR3 reads CASSPRTSGTSTDTYTF. CDR3 DNA, as far as it was read: TGTGCCAGCAGCCCGCGGACTAGCGGGACTTCCACAGATACC. The chain carries TRBV7-6 and TRBJ1-2; TRBD1 is a possible D gene (5 bases). Read coverage stops 3 residues before the CDR3 terminus; the germline J gene supplies the remainder. Germline lookup yields CDR1 SGHVS and CDR2 FNYEAQ. The CDR3 is 17 residues long.

The CDR3 sequence: CASSESGQLNEQFF. The CDR3 bases that were read are TGCGCCAGCAGTGAGTCGGGACAGCTCAATGAG. The chain links TRBV10-2 to TRBJ2-1; 7 nucleotides match TRBD1. The read comes to an end 3 residues before the CDR3 does, leaving the germline J gene to fill in the end. Germline V gene lookup returns CDR1 WSHSY and CDR2 SAAADI. CDR3 length: 14 amino acids. Unmatched junction bases numbered 2, after V lost 0 bases and J lost 6 bases.

Worth noting for this clone: The CDR3 end is not reached by the read, which stops 3 residues before it; the germline J gene fills it in. The chain links TRBV7-3 to TRBJ2-6; possibly TRBD1 for D (6 bases). CDR3 length equals 16 residues. The V end was cut by 5 bases, the J end by 2 bases, with 13 bases between. CDR1 is SGHTA, CDR2 FQGTGA, per germline. Partial CDR3 DNA: TGTGCCAGCAGCCCGAAAGCAGGGGCTGGGGCCAACGTC. It specifies CASSPKAGAGANV. The full CDR3 protein is CASSPKAGAGANVLTF.

Concerning this clone itself: The DNA ends 3 residues before the CDR3 does, and the rest of the CDR3 is filled in from the germline J gene. This chain uses TRBV6-1 with TRBJ1-6; TRBD1 agrees at 7 bases. Germline values: CDR1 MNHNS, CDR2 SASEGT. The CDR3 totals 14 residues. Trimming took 4 bases from V and 10 from J; bases not matched to a gene: 7. CDR3 DNA, as far as it was read: TGTGCCAGCAGTGGCCCGCCAGGGGGATCACCC. It translates to CASSGPPGGSP. The whole CDR3 sequence reads CASSGPPGGSPLHF.

The part of the CDR3 DNA that was read is TGTGCCAGCAGCAGCACAGGGGCAGATACG. Its translation: CASSSTGADT. The complete CDR3 reads CASSSTGADTQYF. The chain uses TRBV28 and TRBJ2-3; 7 positions agree with TRBD1. The read stops 3 residues short of the end of the CDR3; the missing end is completed from the germline J gene. Germline CDR1 and CDR2: MDHEN and SYDVKM. There are 13 residues in the CDR3. The J segment lost 4 bases and the V segment lost 6 bases, leaving 4 bases of the junction unmatched.

Regarding this clone: The read stops 3 residues short of the end of the CDR3; the missing end is completed from the germline J gene. V gene TRBV13 combines with J gene TRBJ1-1; a possible D gene is TRBD1 (5 bases). CDR1 is PRHDT and CDR2 is FYEKMQ in the germline V gene (reference sequence). The CDR3 contains 14 residues. Trimming stripped 5 bases from V and 1 base from J, with 11 bases between. Incomplete CDR3 DNA: TGTGCCAGCAGCCCCGACAGTAGGAACACTGAA. Translation: CASSPDSRNTE. The whole CDR3 sequence reads CASSPDSRNTEAFF.

On this clone: The CDR3 end falls 3 residues outside the read, so it is completed with the germline J gene. The V gene is TRBV5-8, the J gene TRBJ2-3; D call uncertain. The germline gives CDR1 SGHTS, CDR2 YDEGEE. The CDR3 is 13 residues long. Trimming shortened V by 1 base and J by 2 bases, and 5 bases separated the two germline ends. The covered CDR3 bases are TGTGCCAGCAGCTTGCCCTTCACAGATACG. Its translation is CASSLPFTDT. The entire CDR3 sequence reads CASSLPFTDTQYF.

Comment on this clone: The CDR3 is cut off 3 residues early in the read; its end comes from the germline J gene. The genes are TRBV19 and TRBJ1-5; 7 positions match TRBD1. Germline trimming cut 3 bases from V and 4 bases from J; bases unmatched to any gene: 6. Germline CDR1 reads LNHDA; CDR2 reads SQIVND (reference sequence). CDR3 length: 15 residues. CDR3 region: CASSIGQGVNQPQHF. The DNA read from the CDR3 is TGTGCCAGTAGTATTGGGCAGGGGGTAAATCAGCCC.

Comment on this clone: The sequenced fragment ends 3 residues before the CDR3 boundary, so the rest is inferred from the germline J gene. The rearrangement joins TRBV5-5 to TRBJ1-4; the D gene is possibly TRBD1 (5 bases). The ends were cut back, 3 bases at V and 7 bases at J, with 16 bases in the middle. This CDR3 region has 15 residues. Germline loops: CDR1 SGHKS, CDR2 YYEKEE (reference sequence). CDR3 amino acids: CASSSPGRGGEKLFF. The part of the CDR3 DNA that was read is TGTGCCAGCAGCTCCCCCGGTCGCGGGGGTGAAAAA. The variable domain in full, with the rest retrieved from reference TRBV5-5 and TRBJ1-4, is DAGVTQSPTHLIKTRGQQVTLRCSPISGHKSVSWYQQVLGQGPQFIFQYYEKEERGRGNFPDRFSARQFPNYSSELNVNALLLGDSALYLCASSSPGRGGEKLFFGSGTQLSVL.

The CDR3 sequence is CASSPLTSGGAYNEQFF. CDR3 DNA, as far as it was read: TGTGCCAGCAGTCCACTAACTAGCGGGGGGGCTTATAATGAG. The V call is TRBV27, the J call TRBJ2-1; 13 bases match TRBD2. The DNA ends 3 residues before the CDR3 does, and the rest of the CDR3 is filled in from the germline J gene. J was trimmed by 7 bases and V by 5 bases; bases with no gene match: 11. This CDR3 region has 17 residues. In germline, CDR1 is MNHEY, CDR2 SMNVEV (reference sequence).

As for this clone: The missing CDR3 end, 3 residues past where the read stops, is filled in from the germline J gene. The rearrangement links TRBV13 to TRBJ2-3; maybe TRBD2 (6 bases). The CDR3 totals 16 residues. Germline CDR1 PRHDT, CDR2 FYEKMQ (reference sequence). The CDR3 region is CASSAPEVSSVQTQYF. The covered CDR3 bases are TGTGCCAGCAGCGCCCCCGAGGTATCTAGCGTACAGACG.

Comments on this clone: The read comes to an end 3 residues before the CDR3 does, leaving the germline J gene to fill in the end. The gene calls are TRBV5-1 and TRBJ2-3; a weak D match, TRBD2 (5 bases). The CDR3 has 14 amino acids. V shed 0 bases and J shed 5 bases, with 10 bases lying between them. CDR1 and CDR2 (germline): SGHRS, YFSETQ. CDR3 residues: CASSLATEGDTQYF. The CDR3 bases that were read are TGCGCCAGCAGCTTGGCCACAGAGGGAGATACG.

A note on this clone: The read ends 3 residues early relative to the CDR3; the germline J gene fills the gap. This chain connects TRBV14 to TRBJ2-1; no clear D gene. The CDR3 covers 12 residues. Germline CDR1 SGHDN, CDR2 FVKESK. Trimming took off 2 bases at V and 7 bases at J, with 6 bases between the two ends. CDR3 DNA (partial): TGTGCCAGCAGCCAACTTATAAATGAG. As protein: CASSQLINE. The CDR3, in full, reads CASSQLINEQFF. Based on the CDR3 plus reference TRBV14 and TRBJ2-1, the full variable domain is EAGVTQFPSHSVIEKGQTVTLRCDPISGHDNLYWYRRVMGKEIKFLLHFVKESKQDESGMPNNRFLAERTGGTYSTLKVQPAELEDSGVYFCASSQLINEQFFGPGTRLTVL.